Below, 2 T cell receptor beta chains from the same sample are listed, as sequenced in a study of beta chain features in type 1 diabetes. Findings and limits, study-wide: Moderate yet significant TCRB CDR3 shortening was seen in Type 1 diabetes patients in all four CD4+ subsets.

Their antigens are not known. The study reverse transcribed the entire isolated RNA, so it sequenced expressed TCRB transcripts. Clones were read by immunoSEQ multiplex PCR, and TCRdb kept only the in-frame ones, dropping some. The sample records a few hundred thousand clones, around 22% being singletons. Sequenced material: naive CD4+ T cells from blood. Receptors were obtained from a woman in her twenties or thirties with type 1 diabetes.

In this sample, this clone turned up a few times. CDR3 bases: TGTGCCAGCTCACCAGAGGGAATCGGGGTTGCAAATACGCAGTATTTT. Its translation: CASSPEGIGVANTQYF. V usage is TRBV18 and J usage is TRBJ2-3; possible D gene TRBD2, 5 bases. Germline V CDR1 and CDR2: KGHSH, LQKENI. This CDR3 comprises 16 residues. Trimming left V 2 bases short and J 7 bases short, with 19 bases between. The variable domain in full, completed from reference TRBV18 and TRBJ2-3, reads NAGVMQNPRHLVRRRGQEARLRCSPMKGHSHVYWYRQLPEEGLKFMVYLQKENIIDESGMPKERFSAEFPKEGPSILRIQQVVRGDSAAYFCASSPEGIGVANTQYFGPGTRLTVL.

The gene calls are TRBV5-1 and TRBJ2-1, with a possible D match to TRBD1 (6 bases). Germline CDR1 SGHRS, CDR2 YFSETQ. V lost 4 bases to trimming and J lost 5 bases, with 10 bases between them. This CDR3 contains 13 residues. The chain's CDR3 is CASSGGSDNEQFF. The DNA for the CDR3 is TGCGCCAGCAGCGGGGGCTCGGACAATGAGCAGTTCTTC.